This TCR beta chain was observed in a study of blood T cell repertoires in COVID-19. In the study overall: Spain, Italy and the United States supplied samples that represented acute and convalescent COVID-19. Nucleic acid was either cDNA or gDNA, and it came from T cells, B-cell-depleted T cells, or PBMCs.

The CDR3 covers 15 residues. Per the germline V gene, CDR1 is SGHDT and CDR2 is YYEEEE. After removal of 4 bases from V and 3 bases from J, the junction contained 7 bases not matched to a gene. The Seattle patients, enrolled during active infection, were followed longitudinally. In the authors' methods: Counts of nucleated cells, estimated from reference gene primer amplification, were obtained. Here immunoSEQ multiplex PCR was the method, and the copy in TCRdb shows in-frame clones only, minus some. The D gene and trimming were derived from the DNA, and the V and J assignments and clone size from that table. The sample yields a few hundred thousand clones, about 80% seen once.

Sample: peripheral blood. The chain recombines TRBV5-6 with TRBJ2-4; 7 bases map to TRBD2. This receptor was obtained from a person aged 70 to 85 with COVID-19, enrolled during active disease. The chain's CDR3 is CASSPLAGDKNIQYF. The CDR3 region has the DNA TGTGCCAGCAGCCCCCTGGCGGGGGACAAAAACATTCAGTACTTC.